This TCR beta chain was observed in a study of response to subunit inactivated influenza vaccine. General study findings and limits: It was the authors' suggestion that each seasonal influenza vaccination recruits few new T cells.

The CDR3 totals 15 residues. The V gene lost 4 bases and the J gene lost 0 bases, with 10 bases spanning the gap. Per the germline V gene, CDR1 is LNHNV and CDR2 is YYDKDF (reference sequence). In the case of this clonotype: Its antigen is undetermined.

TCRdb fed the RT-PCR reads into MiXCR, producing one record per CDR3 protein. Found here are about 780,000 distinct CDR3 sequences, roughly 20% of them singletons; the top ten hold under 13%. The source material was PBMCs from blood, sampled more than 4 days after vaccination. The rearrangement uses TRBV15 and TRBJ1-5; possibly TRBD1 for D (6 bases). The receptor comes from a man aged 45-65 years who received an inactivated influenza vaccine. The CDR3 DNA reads TGTGCCACCAGCACTGGGACACTTAGCAATCAGCCCCAGCATTTT. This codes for CATSTGTLSNQPQHF.